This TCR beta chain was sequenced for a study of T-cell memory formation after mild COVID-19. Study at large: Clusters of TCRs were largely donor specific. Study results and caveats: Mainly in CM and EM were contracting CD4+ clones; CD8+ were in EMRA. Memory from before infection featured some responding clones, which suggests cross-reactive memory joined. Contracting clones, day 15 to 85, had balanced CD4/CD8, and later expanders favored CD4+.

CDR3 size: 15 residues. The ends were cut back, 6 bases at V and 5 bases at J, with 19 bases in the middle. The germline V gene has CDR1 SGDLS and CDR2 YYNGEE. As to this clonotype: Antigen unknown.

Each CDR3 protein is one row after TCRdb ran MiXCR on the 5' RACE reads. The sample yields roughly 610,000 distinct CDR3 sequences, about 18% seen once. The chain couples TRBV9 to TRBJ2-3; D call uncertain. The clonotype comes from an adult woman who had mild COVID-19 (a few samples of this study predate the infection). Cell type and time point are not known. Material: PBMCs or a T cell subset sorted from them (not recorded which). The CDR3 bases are TGTGCCAGCAACCCCCTGACACCCTTCTTAGATACGCAGTATTTT. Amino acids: CASNPLTPFLDTQYF.